A single sample is the source of the 13 T cell receptor beta chains below, sequenced in a study of OX40 agonist ivuxolimab in advanced cancers. The protocol was immunoSEQ multiplex PCR, while the TCRdb copy is restricted to in-frame clones and leaves out a portion. The repertoire holds 55,000 to 80,000 clones, with around 84% as singletons. The sequencing used CD4+ or CD8+ T cells sorted from blood, collected in a trial of the OX40 agonist ivuxolimab. The source is an adult with an advanced solid tumor such as melanoma, head and neck, liver or kidney cancer.

V usage is TRBV5-1 and J usage is TRBJ1-2; D not certain. The CDR3 covers 14 residues. V was cut by 0 bases and J by 4 bases, with 10 bases left in between. Germline-derived CDR1 and CDR2 are SGHRS and YFSETQ. CDR3 region: CASSLGRGGYGYTF. The CDR3, as DNA: TGCGCCAGCAGCTTGGGGCGGGGTGGCTATGGCTACACCTTC.

The genes are TRBV5-1 and TRBJ1-5, with D possibly TRBD1 on 5 matching bases. The V end lost 4 bases, the J end lost 9 bases, and 20 bases lay between the germline ends. This CDR3 spans 15 amino acids. Germline V gene sequence: CDR1 SGHRS, CDR2 YFSETQ. The chain's CDR3 is CASSLGRGENWPQHF. The CDR3 DNA sequence: TGCGCCAGCAGCCTGGGACGGGGGGAGAATTGGCCCCAGCATTTT.

This CDR3 is CASSLPEGLAGDTGELFF. The CDR3 bases are TGCGCCAGCAGCTTGCCGGAGGGGCTAGCGGGGGATACCGGGGAGCTGTTTTTT. This chain uses TRBV5-1 with TRBJ2-2; 10 nucleotides align to TRBD2. Per the germline V gene, CDR1 is SGHRS and CDR2 is YFSETQ. V lost 1 base to trimming and J lost 5 bases; unmatched junction nucleotides: 11. The CDR3 has 18 amino acids.

This clone has just one count. This chain connects TRBV29-1 to TRBJ1-1; maybe TRBD1 (5 bases). Germline V lookup: CDR1 SQVTM, CDR2 ANQGSEA. The V end lost 4 bases, the J end lost 5 bases, and 17 bases lay between the germline ends. There are 14 residues in the CDR3. DNA for the CDR3: TGCAGCGTTGTGGGCAGGGTGGGGATTACTGAAGCTTTCTTT. Its translation is CSVVGRVGITEAFF.

This CDR3 is CASSVVGKETQYF. The CDR3 nucleotides read TGTGCCAGCAGCGTAGTCGGGAAAGAGACCCAGTACTTC. The chain couples TRBV9 to TRBJ2-5; D possibly corresponds to TRBD2 (5 bases). V lost 0 bases and J 3 bases, leaving 6 bases between the germline ends. From germline, CDR1 is SGDLS and CDR2 YYNGEE. This CDR3 is 13 amino acids long.

CDR3 coding DNA: TGCGCCAGCAGCCGAAATCCCACAGGGCGAGGGGAGACCCAGTACTTC. Amino acid sequence: CASSRNPTGRGETQYF. The chain uses TRBV4-3 and TRBJ2-5, with D possibly matching TRBD1 (6 bases). This CDR3 has 16 residues. V was shortened by 4 bases and J by 5 bases, with 20 bases between the two germline ends. Germline values: CDR1 LGHNA, CDR2 YSLEER.

V usage is TRBV5-6 and J usage is TRBJ2-3, with 7 bases fitting TRBD1. The trim removed 4 bases at V and 7 bases at J, leaving 6 bases unmatched. Germline V gene sequence: CDR1 SGHDT, CDR2 YYEEEE. This CDR3 has 13 residues. CDR3 sequence (DNA): TGTGCCAGCAGCCGGGACAGAATCTATACGCAGTATTTT. This translates into CASSRDRIYTQYF.

The gene calls are TRBV6-6 and TRBJ1-5, with D hard to call. Germline V gene sequence: CDR1 MNHNY, CDR2 SVGAGI (reference sequence). There are 14 residues in the CDR3. V was shortened by 5 bases and J by 3 bases, with 11 bases between the two germline ends. The CDR3 here is CASSTSGFNQPQHF. The CDR3 DNA reads TGTGCCAGCAGTACGTCCGGTTTCAATCAGCCCCAGCATTTT.

This clone was recorded once. The chain has TRBV27 and TRBJ1-4; D unresolved. The CDR3 sequence is 15 residues long. Trimming took 5 bases from V and 7 from J, leaving 17 bases between them. CDR1 and CDR2 from the germline V gene are MNHEY and SMNVEV (reference sequence). CDR3 sequence: CASSTKAGGFEKLFF. Here the CDR3 DNA reads TGTGCCAGCAGTACTAAGGCCGGCGGATTTGAAAAACTGTTTTTT.

This chain uses TRBV4-3 with TRBJ1-3; possibly TRBD1 for D (5 bases). Germline V gene data show CDR1 as LGHNA and CDR2 as YSLEER. Deletions cut 0 bases from V and 2 bases from J, with 8 bases between. The CDR3 spans 15 residues. In nucleotides, the CDR3 is TGCGCCAGCAGCCAAGACCCAGGGCCTGGAAACACCATATATTTT. Protein sequence: CASSQDPGPGNTIYF.

This clone was detected only a few times. This chain uses TRBV7-2 with TRBJ2-5, with 10 nucleotides matching TRBD2. From germline, CDR1 is SGHTA and CDR2 FQGNSA. V was pared by 7 bases and J by 5 bases, with 7 bases of the junction left unmatched. This CDR3 is 14 amino acids long. CDR3 nucleotide sequence: TGTGCCAGCACCCCTAGCGGGAGCATGGAGACCCAGTACTTC. Protein: CASTPSGSMETQYF.

The CDR3 reads CASSGGYRTGGGTEAFF. CDR3 sequence (DNA): TGTGCCAGCAGTGGGGGATACAGGACAGGGGGCGGAACTGAAGCTTTCTTT. The gene calls are TRBV25-1 and TRBJ1-1; 11 positions match TRBD1. Germline V lookup: CDR1 MGHDK, CDR2 SYGVNS. This CDR3 is built from 17 residues. Trimming cost V 4 bases and J 5 bases; bases outside gene matches: 12.

The V gene is TRBV11-3, the J gene TRBJ1-1; 9 bases fit TRBD1. The J segment lost 5 bases and the V segment lost 2 bases, leaving 18 bases of the junction unmatched. Germline V gene lookup returns CDR1 SGHNT and CDR2 YENEEA. The CDR3 spans 19 residues. The CDR3 protein is CASSLTAITPGQGWTEAFF. CDR3 sequence (DNA): TGTGCCAGCAGCTTAACCGCTATCACCCCGGGACAGGGATGGACTGAAGCTTTCTTT.